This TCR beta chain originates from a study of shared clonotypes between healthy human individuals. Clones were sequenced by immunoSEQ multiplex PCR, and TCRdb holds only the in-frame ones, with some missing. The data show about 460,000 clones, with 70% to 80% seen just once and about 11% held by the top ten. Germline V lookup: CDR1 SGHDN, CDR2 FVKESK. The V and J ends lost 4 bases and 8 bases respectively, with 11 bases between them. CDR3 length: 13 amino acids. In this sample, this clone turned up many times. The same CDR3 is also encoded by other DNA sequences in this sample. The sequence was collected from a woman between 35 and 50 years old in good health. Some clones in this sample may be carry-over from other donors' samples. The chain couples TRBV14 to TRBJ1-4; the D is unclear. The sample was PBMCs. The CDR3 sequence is CASSRRGDEKLFF. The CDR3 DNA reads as TGTGCCAGCAGCCGACGGGGTGACGAAAAACTGTTTTTT.